This T cell receptor (beta chain) was sequenced for a study of molecular identifiers for immune sequencing clone quantification. TCRdb itself ran the PCR reads through MiXCR, one entry per CDR3 protein. Among nearly 650,000 distinct CDR3 sequences listed, 25% were seen once. Study-wide points: In CMV-specific effectors, clones above 20 copies held over 99% of molecules; naive, under 1%.

Naive CD8 T cell sorting was performed on the CD8+CD4-CCR7+CD45RA+ phenotype. This clonotype came up many times. What it binds is not known. This CDR3 contains 12 residues. V shed 6 bases and J 6 bases; nucleotides not matched to a gene: 7. From germline, CDR1 is SQVTM and CDR2 ANQGSEA. This sequence originates from a human donor in good health. Some libraries in this study had Jurkat cell RNA spiked in. This sequence joins TRBV29-1 and TRBJ1-1; TRBD1 agrees at 7 bases. Source material: naive CD8+ T cells from blood, with Jurkat cell RNA spiked in. Subset given: FACS-sorted CD8+CD4-CCR7+CD45RA+ naive T cells. CDR3 nucleotide sequence: TGCAGCGTGTGGACAGGTCGGCCTGAAGCTTTCTTT. It translates to CSVWTGRPEAFF.